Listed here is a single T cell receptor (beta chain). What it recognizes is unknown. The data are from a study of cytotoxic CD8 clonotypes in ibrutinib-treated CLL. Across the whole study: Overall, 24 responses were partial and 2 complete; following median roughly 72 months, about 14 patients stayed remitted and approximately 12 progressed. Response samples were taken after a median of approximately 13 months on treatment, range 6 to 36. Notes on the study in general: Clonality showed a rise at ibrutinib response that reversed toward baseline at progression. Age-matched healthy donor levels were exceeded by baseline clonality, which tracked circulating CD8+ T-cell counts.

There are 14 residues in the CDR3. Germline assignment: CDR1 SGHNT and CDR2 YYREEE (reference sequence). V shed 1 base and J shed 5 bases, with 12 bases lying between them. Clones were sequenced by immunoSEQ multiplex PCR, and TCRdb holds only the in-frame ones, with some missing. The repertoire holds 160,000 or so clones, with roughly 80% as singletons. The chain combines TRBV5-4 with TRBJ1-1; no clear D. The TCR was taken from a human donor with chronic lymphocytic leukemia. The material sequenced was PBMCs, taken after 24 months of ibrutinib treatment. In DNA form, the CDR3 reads TGTGCCAGCAGCTTGATTCAATTGGGGACTGAAGCTTTCTTT. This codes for CASSLIQLGTEAFF.